These T cell receptor beta chains were read from a single sample in a study of cytomegalovirus exposure and HLA in healthy donors. Libraries were prepared by immunoSEQ multiplex PCR; TCRdb keeps only in-frame clonotypes and omits some of them. The sample lists some 170,000 clones; 84% were seen once. The sequenced material came from PBMCs. The receptors come from a man aged 25-40 years in good health and CMV-seropositive. CDR3s include the opening cysteine and the closing phenylalanine or tryptophan. D genes are given only for firm matches. Only part of the rows carry a size: once, few, many, or a class if the clone is expanded.

d_call	cdr3_length	v_call	j_call	clone_size	cdr3_aa	cdr3_nt
.	12	TRBV9	TRBJ1-1	.	CASSGRTAEAFF	TGTGCCAGCAGCGGCAGGACAGCTGAAGCTTTCTTT
TRBD2	15	TRBV28	TRBJ2-7	.	CASSSGASGRNEQYF	TGTGCCAGCAGCTCTGGAGCTAGCGGGAGGAACGAGCAGTACTTC
.	14	TRBV5-4	TRBJ1-1	.	CASSFGQGNTEAFF	TGTGCCAGCAGCTTTGGCCAGGGGAACACTGAAGCTTTCTTT
.	12	TRBV21-1	TRBJ2-5	.	CASVRGQETQYF	TGTGCCAGCGTACGGGGCCAAGAGACCCAGTACTTC
.	15	TRBV7-3	TRBJ2-2	once	CASSPDYSNTGELFF	TGTGCCAGCAGCCCGGACTACTCGAACACCGGGGAGCTGTTTTTT
.	13	TRBV5-4	TRBJ1-2	few	CASSLQGNYGYTF	TGTGCCAGCAGCTTGCAGGGTAACTATGGCTACACCTTC
.	14	TRBV6-5	TRBJ2-7	.	CASSYSQTSYEQYF	TGTGCCAGCAGTTATTCCCAGACTAGCTACGAGCAGTACTTC
.	13	TRBV7-9	TRBJ1-5	.	CASSQHRDQPQHF	TGTGCCAGCAGTCAACACAGGGACCAGCCCCAGCATTTT
.	14	TRBV2	TRBJ2-6	.	CASSVLSGANVLTF	TGTGCCAGCAGTGTCCTTTCCGGGGCCAACGTCCTGACTTTC
.	12	TRBV7-9	TRBJ1-2	.	CASSSGGWSYTF	TGTGCCAGCAGTTCCGGAGGTTGGAGCTACACCTTC
.	15	TRBV5-6	TRBJ2-5	.	CASSFTGLREETQYF	TGTGCCAGCAGCTTTACTGGGTTACGGGAAGAGACCCAGTACTTC
TRBD2	13	TRBV5-6	TRBJ2-1	.	CASTRGSGNEQFF	TGTGCCAGCACCCGGGGTAGCGGGAATGAGCAGTTCTTC
.	15	TRBV6-6	TRBJ1-2	.	CASSYLLGADYGYTF	TGTGCCAGCAGTTACTTGTTGGGGGCGGACTATGGCTACACCTTC
TRBD2	17	TRBV29-1	TRBJ2-2	.	CSVTDLAGGPGTGELFF	TGCAGCGTCACAGACCTAGCGGGAGGGCCGGGCACCGGGGAGCTGTTTTTT
.	14	TRBV5-4	TRBJ2-7	few	CASSSGGRIDEQYF	TGTGCCAGCAGCTCCGGGGGGCGCATAGACGAGCAGTACTTC
TRBD1	13	TRBV11-2	TRBJ2-1	.	CASSTRTGNEQFF	TGTGCCAGCAGCACCCGGACAGGGAACGAGCAGTTCTTC
.	13	TRBV27	TRBJ1-1	.	CASSFQGWAEAFF	TGTGCCAGCAGTTTCCAGGGGTGGGCTGAAGCTTTCTTT
.	17	TRBV10-3	TRBJ2-3	.	CAISESHGQSNTDTQYF	TGTGCCATCAGTGAGTCTCATGGACAATCAAACACAGATACGCAGTATTTT
TRBD2	16	TRBV6-1	TRBJ2-7	.	CASSEAVGGGSREQYF	TGTGCCAGCAGTGAAGCCGTCGGGGGGGGTTCGAGGGAGCAGTACTTC
TRBD1	16	TRBV7-2	TRBJ2-5	.	CASSLARGTGQETQYF	TGTGCCAGCAGCTTAGCTAGGGGGACAGGGCAAGAGACCCAGTACTTC
.	15	TRBV28	TRBJ2-7	.	CASSLPFSVTYEQYF	TGTGCCAGCAGTCTACCCTTTTCGGTAACCTACGAGCAGTACTTC
TRBD1	18	TRBV6-4	TRBJ1-5	.	CASSHRDRGLGSNQPQHF	TGTGCCAGCAGCCACCGGGACAGGGGGCTGGGTAGCAATCAGCCCCAGCATTTT
TRBD2	15	TRBV5-4	TRBJ2-3	.	CASSDLSGSPDTQYF	TGTGCCAGCAGCGACCTTAGCGGGAGCCCAGATACGCAGTATTTT
.	15	TRBV21-1	TRBJ1-2	few	CASSAIREGPESYTF	TGTGCCAGCAGCGCAATTAGGGAGGGGCCGGAAAGCTACACCTTC
.	15	TRBV4-3	TRBJ1-5	.	CASSQDTGVSAPQHF	TGCGCCAGCAGCCAAGATACGGGGGTCTCCGCGCCCCAGCATTTT
.	14	TRBV13	TRBJ2-7	.	CASSLWGGSYEQYF	TGTGCCAGCAGCTTATGGGGCGGCTCCTACGAGCAGTACTTC
TRBD1	15	TRBV19	TRBJ1-5	few	CASSLRDRSSQPQHF	TGTGCCAGTAGTCTCCGGGACAGATCAAGTCAGCCCCAGCATTTT
TRBD2	18	TRBV7-9	TRBJ2-1	.	CASSLAGGRGAYYNEQFF	TGTGCCAGCAGCTTAGCGGGAGGGCGGGGGGCTTACTACAATGAGCAGTTCTTC
.	14	TRBV28	TRBJ2-7	.	CASSFSVSSYEQYF	TGTGCCAGCAGTTTTAGCGTGAGCTCCTACGAGCAGTACTTC
TRBD2	15	TRBV7-9	TRBJ2-1	.	CASSFAGGWAPEQFF	TGTGCCAGCAGCTTCGCGGGAGGCTGGGCGCCTGAGCAGTTCTTC
TRBD1	16	TRBV7-6	TRBJ1-3	.	CASSPQTGPAGNTIYF	TGTGCCAGCAGCCCTCAGACAGGGCCAGCAGGAAACACCATATATTTT
TRBD1	17	TRBV11-2	TRBJ1-4	.	CASSSLIRRDSNEKLFF	TGTGCCAGCAGCTCCCTTATCAGGCGGGACAGTAATGAAAAACTGTTTTTT
.	11	TRBV28	TRBJ1-5	.	CAGGNRGPQHF	TGTGCCGGCGGAAATAGGGGGCCCCAGCATTTT
TRBD2	20	TRBV4-1	TRBJ2-1	.	CASSQGQGGGWLAGEVEQFF	TGCGCCAGCAGCCAAGGCCAGGGGGGCGGGTGGCTAGCGGGAGAGGTCGAGCAGTTCTTC
.	15	TRBV5-4	TRBJ2-3	.	CASSLDYSSTDTQYF	TGTGCCAGCAGCTTGGACTATTCTAGCACAGATACGCAGTATTTT
TRBD1	13	TRBV4-3	TRBJ1-2	.	CASSHRTGDGYTF	TGCGCCAGCAGCCATCGGACAGGGGACGGCTACACCTTC
.	12	TRBV25-1	TRBJ1-4	.	CASTQGGEKLFF	TGTGCCAGCACACAGGGCGGCGAAAAACTGTTTTTT
.	13	TRBV11-3	TRBJ2-3	.	CASSLSRADTQYF	TGTGCCAGCAGCTTATCGAGGGCAGATACGCAGTATTTT
.	11	TRBV30	TRBJ1-1	.	CAWSVGAQRLF	TGTGCCTGGAGTGTGGGGGCGCAGCGTCTCTTT
TRBD1	15	TRBV7-9	TRBJ2-2	once	CASSLQGADTGELFF	TGTGCCAGCAGCTTACAGGGGGCGGACACCGGGGAGCTGTTTTTT
.	14	TRBV6-6	TRBJ2-5	.	CASWDARGMETQYF	TGTGCCAGTTGGGATGCCAGGGGAATGGAGACCCAGTACTTC
TRBD1	16	TRBV4-1	TRBJ2-5	.	CASSPRRTGRIETQYF	TGCGCCAGCAGCCCCCGTCGGACAGGGCGGATCGAGACCCAGTACTTC
.	13	TRBV5-6	TRBJ2-7	.	CASSLATPREQYF	TGTGCCAGCAGCTTGGCCACCCCCCGGGAGCAGTACTTC
TRBD1	19	TRBV9	TRBJ1-1	.	CASSQPAPGNGTENTEAFF	TGTGCCAGCAGTCAACCCGCCCCGGGCAACGGGACAGAGAACACTGAAGCTTTCTTT
.	17	TRBV2	TRBJ1-5	.	CASRRGSGFGGNQPQHF	TGTGCCAGCAGGAGAGGGTCCGGGTTTGGGGGCAATCAGCCCCAGCATTTT
.	15	TRBV6-5	TRBJ2-7	.	CASTLGRAETYEQYF	TGTGCCAGCACGTTAGGCAGGGCGGAGACCTACGAGCAGTACTTC
.	13	TRBV30	TRBJ1-2	.	CAWSDRDIPGYTF	TGTGCCTGGAGTGACCGGGACATCCCCGGCTACACCTTC
.	12	TRBV28	TRBJ1-1	.	CASSLVRGGAFF	TGTGCCAGCAGTTTAGTAAGGGGTGGAGCTTTCTTT
TRBD1	14	TRBV5-1	TRBJ1-4	few	CASSAGGQGEKLFF	TGCGCCAGCAGCGCGGGCGGACAGGGTGAAAAACTGTTTTTT
.	14	TRBV7-2	TRBJ1-2	.	CASSLVAGNYGYTF	TGTGCCAGCAGCTTAGTGGCAGGGAACTATGGCTACACCTTC
.	14	TRBV7-9	TRBJ1-4	.	CASSRDTVSEKLFF	TGTGCCAGCAGCCGGGACACCGTGAGCGAAAAACTGTTTTTT
TRBD1	15	TRBV2	TRBJ1-3	.	CASSVGQALGNTIYF	TGTGCCAGCAGTGTCGGACAGGCTCTTGGAAACACCATATATTTT
TRBD1	17	TRBV18	TRBJ1-2	.	CASSPIGQGVNNYGYTF	TGTGCCAGCTCACCCATTGGACAGGGGGTAAATAACTATGGCTACACCTTC